The T cell receptor beta chain under discussion was sequenced for a study of blood T cell repertoires in COVID-19. This clone appeared a single time. The data were produced by immunoSEQ multiplex PCR, yet TCRdb's version contains in-frame clones alone and is incomplete. Seen here are around 77,000 clones, over 85% observed once, and the top ten hold approximately 15%. CDR1 is SGHRS, CDR2 YFSETQ, per germline. CDR3 length equals 16 residues. The V gene end was trimmed by 4 bases and the J gene end by 0 bases; junction bases not matched to a gene: 7. Sequencing used peripheral blood. The chain joins TRBV5-1 to TRBJ1-3, with 7 bases lining up with TRBD1. This TCR derives from a woman of 80 years or more with active or convalescent COVID-19. CDR3 bases: TGCGCCAGCAGCACCCGGACAGGCGGCTCTGGAAACACCATATATTTT. Translating it yields CASSTRTGGSGNTIYF.